These 28 T cell receptor beta chains share one sample of origin, sequenced in a study of OX40 agonist ivuxolimab in advanced cancers. Here immunoSEQ multiplex PCR was the method, and the copy in TCRdb shows in-frame clones only, minus some. The table shows 75,000 to 100,000 clones, with around 87% occurring only once. Sequenced material: CD4+ or CD8+ T cells sorted from blood, taken in a trial of the OX40 agonist ivuxolimab. The origin of the receptors is an adult with an advanced solid tumor such as melanoma, head and neck, liver or kidney cancer.

This chain links TRBV30 with TRBJ1-5; a weak D match, TRBD1 (5 bases). V gave up 1 base and J gave up 3 bases, with 13 bases separating them. CDR1 is GTSNPN, CDR2 SVGIG, per germline (reference sequence). The CDR3 runs 15 residues. CDR3 nucleotides: TGTGCCTGGAGTGCGGCGTGGGGCTTCAATCAGCCCCAGCATTTT. This encodes CAWSAAWGFNQPQHF.

J is TRBJ2-2 and V is TRBV7-2; maybe TRBD1 (6 bases). Germline assignment: CDR1 SGHTA and CDR2 FQGNSA. CDR3 length: 15 residues. With 2 bases removed from V and 5 bases from J, the gap between germline ends came to 12 bases. The CDR3 here is CASSLQGIGTGELFF. CDR3 nucleotides: TGTGCCAGCAGCTTACAGGGGATCGGTACCGGGGAGCTGTTTTTT. Looking up the rest from reference TRBV7-2 and TRBJ2-2 gives the full variable domain: GAGVSQSPSNKVTEKGKDVELRCDPISGHTALYWYRQSLGQGLEFLIYFQGNSAPDKSGLPSDRFSAERTGGSVSTLTIQRTQQEDSAVYLCASSLQGIGTGELFFGEGSRLTVL.

DNA of the CDR3: TGTGCCAGCAGCTTAGTCGGGGGGGGGAATACTGAAGCTTTCTTT. Its protein is CASSLVGGGNTEAFF. J is TRBJ1-1 and V is TRBV7-6; tentatively, D is TRBD1 (5 bases). The CDR3 contains 15 residues. The V and J ends lost 1 base and 5 bases respectively, with 14 bases between them. Germline assignment: CDR1 SGHVS and CDR2 FNYEAQ.

This clone occurred a few times. This chain joins TRBV14 and TRBJ2-1; 10 bases align to TRBD2. Germline CDR1 is SGHDN and CDR2 is FVKESK. Trimming at V came to 4 bases and at J to 5 bases, leaving 5 bases not matched to a gene. The CDR3 consists of 15 residues. The DNA of the CDR3 is TGTGCCAGCAGCCCCCTAGGACTAGCGGACAATGAGCAGTTCTTC. Residues: CASSPLGLADNEQFF. Using reference TRBV14 and TRBJ2-1 for the parts outside the CDR3, the full variable domain is EAGVTQFPSHSVIEKGQTVTLRCDPISGHDNLYWYRRVMGKEIKFLLHFVKESKQDESGMPNNRFLAERTGGTYSTLKVQPAELEDSGVYFCASSPLGLADNEQFFGPGTRLTVL.

The rearrangement links TRBV12-2 to TRBJ1-1; no DNA check was done on the table's D call, TRBD1. TRBV12-2 is a pseudogene segment. CDR3 length equals 18 residues. DNA for the CDR3: TGTGCAAGTCGCTTAGTATTCCCCAGTAGGGGTCTAATCACTGAAGCTTTCTTT. Protein: CASRLVFPSRGLITEAFF.

This clone was detected only a few times. The rearrangement uses TRBV6-6 and TRBJ1-5, with D perhaps matching TRBD1 (5 bases). The V gene's germline CDR1 is MNHNY and CDR2 SVGAGI (reference sequence). This CDR3 contains 15 residues. V gave up 4 bases and J gave up 0 bases, with 10 bases separating them. CDR3 in DNA: TGTGCCAGCAGTTCGGGACCGTATAGCAATCAGCCCCAGCATTTT. It translates to CASSSGPYSNQPQHF.

V and J are TRBV11-2 and TRBJ1-2, with 9 positions matching TRBD1. V was pared by 4 bases and J by 3 bases, with 9 bases of the junction left unmatched. The V gene's germline CDR1 is SGHAT and CDR2 FQNNGV. This CDR3 region has 16 residues. The CDR3 loop is CASSSPARTGDYGYTF. DNA for the CDR3: TGTGCCAGCAGCTCCCCCGCCAGGACAGGGGACTATGGCTACACCTTC.

The genes are TRBV12-5 and TRBJ2-1; TRBD2 is a possible D gene (5 bases). The CDR3 totals 17 residues. Germline lookup yields CDR1 LGHNT and CDR2 FRNRAP. The V end was cut by 4 bases, the J end by 7 bases, with 23 bases between. The DNA of the CDR3 is TGTGCTAGTGGTTCGACCCTTGGCGGCCGCGGGCTTAATGAGCAGTTCTTC. Amino acid sequence: CASGSTLGGRGLNEQFF. Drawing the rest from reference TRBV12-5 and TRBJ2-1, the complete variable domain is DARVTQTPRHKVTEMGQEVTMRCQPILGHNTVFWYRQTMMQGLELLAYFRNRAPLDDSGMPKDRFSAEMPDATLATLKIQPSEPRDSAVYFCASGSTLGGRGLNEQFFGPGTRLTVL.

This sequence joins TRBV18 and TRBJ1-2; a weak D match, TRBD1 (5 bases). The CDR3 spans 13 residues. Germline CDR1 and CDR2: KGHSH and LQKENI. Trimming stripped 5 bases from V and 4 bases from J, with 11 bases between. The CDR3 spells CASSTGPTYGYTF. The CDR3 DNA follows: TGTGCCAGCTCAACGGGACCCACCTATGGCTACACCTTC.

The V gene is TRBV6-5, the J gene TRBJ2-7; no reliable D call. Germline V lookup: CDR1 MNHEY, CDR2 SVGAGI. Trimming stripped 2 bases from V and 6 bases from J, with 5 bases between. The CDR3 runs 11 residues. CDR3 loop: CASSYGIEQYF. CDR3 DNA sequence: TGTGCCAGCAGTTACGGGATCGAGCAGTACTTC.

V is TRBV5-4 and J is TRBJ1-3, with a tentative D call TRBD1 (5 bases). This CDR3 is built from 16 residues. CDR1 is SGHNT, CDR2 YYREEE, per germline (reference sequence). V lost 0 bases to trimming and J lost 2 bases, with 12 bases between them. This CDR3 reads CASSLGPPGPGNTIYF. The DNA of the CDR3 is TGTGCCAGCAGCTTGGGTCCCCCAGGGCCTGGAAACACCATATATTTT.

This clone was recorded only once. The chain is built from TRBV15 and TRBJ2-1, with 9 nucleotides matching TRBD2. Germline-derived CDR1 and CDR2 are LNHNV and YYDKDF (reference sequence). J gave up 8 bases and V 3 bases, and 11 bases lay outside the gene matches. This CDR3 region has 16 residues. Here the CDR3 reads CATSSLRLAARDEQFF. The CDR3 nucleotides read TGTGCCACCAGCAGTCTGAGACTAGCGGCCCGGGATGAGCAGTTCTTC.

V usage is TRBV6-6 and J usage is TRBJ2-5; perhaps D is TRBD1 or TRBD2 (5 bases each). Germline CDR1 reads MNHNY; CDR2 reads SVGAGI (reference sequence). V lost 5 bases to trimming and J lost 9 bases, with 10 bases between them. The CDR3 has 11 residues. CDR3 nucleotides: TGTGCCAGCAGTATTACGGGGCCCCAGTACTTC. The encoded protein is CASSITGPQYF.

This clone was observed once. In DNA, the CDR3 is TGCGCCAGCAGCCAGCGGGCTGATGGTACGCAGTATTTT. It is translated as CASSQRADGTQYF. The chain employs TRBV4-1 and TRBJ2-3; possible D gene TRBD2, 5 bases. Per germline, CDR1 MGHRA and CDR2 YSYEKL. The CDR3 has 13 residues. V gave up 3 bases and J gave up 8 bases, with 12 bases separating them.

V gene TRBV2 combines with J gene TRBJ1-4; D gene ambiguous. CDR1 SNHLY and CDR2 FYNNEI come from the germline V gene. Trimming cost V 5 bases and J 4 bases, with 14 bases left between them. This CDR3 contains 15 residues. For the CDR3, the DNA is TGTGCCAGCAGTCAAGGTGGACTGCTTAATGAAAAACTGTTTTTT. This translates into CASSQGGLLNEKLFF. Variable domain in full (rest from reference TRBV2 and TRBJ1-4): EPEVTQTPSHQVTQMGQEVILRCVPISNHLYFYWYRQILGQKVEFLVSFYNNEISEKSEIFDDQFSVERPDGSNFTLKIRSTKLEDSAMYFCASSQGGLLNEKLFFGSGTQLSVL.

The CDR3 sequence: CASSYRSGAGELFF. CDR3 DNA sequence: TGTGCCAGCAGTTACCGGAGCGGCGCCGGGGAGCTGTTTTTT. The V and J genes are TRBV6-5 and TRBJ2-2, with a weak D call TRBD2 (5 bases). Trimming took off 2 bases at V and 6 bases at J, with 10 bases between the two ends. The CDR3 totals 14 residues. Germline V gene data show CDR1 as MNHEY and CDR2 as SVGAGI.

This clone showed up just once. This chain connects TRBV28 to TRBJ1-6; maybe TRBD1 (6 bases). The CDR3 runs 12 residues. Trimming took off 8 bases at V and 7 bases at J, with 9 bases between the two ends. The germline gives CDR1 MDHEN, CDR2 SYDVKM. The CDR3 is CASWTVNSPLHF. In nucleotides, the CDR3 is TGTGCCAGCTGGACAGTAAATTCACCCCTCCACTTT.

The CDR3 sequence is CASSRGQTGELFF. CDR3 bases: TGTGCCAGCAGCCGGGGACAGACCGGGGAGCTGTTTTTT. The rearrangement joins TRBV5-6 to TRBJ2-2; 7 nucleotides line up with TRBD1. Germline trimming cut 4 bases from V and 5 bases from J; bases unmatched to any gene: 2. CDR1 and CDR2 (germline): SGHDT, YYEEEE. CDR3 length: 13 residues.

V is TRBV5-1 and J is TRBJ2-6, with TRBD1 identical over 7 bases. CDR3 length: 17 residues. Germline CDR1 SGHRS, CDR2 YFSETQ. J gave up 1 base and V 3 bases, and 7 bases lay outside the gene matches. CDR3 DNA sequence: TGCGCCAGCAGCTCCCTAACAGGGGTTTCTGGGGCCAACGTCCTGACTTTC. It translates to CASSSLTGVSGANVLTF.

The V call is TRBV6-5, the J call TRBJ1-3, with no clear D. Germline V gene lookup returns CDR1 MNHEY and CDR2 SVGAGI. The V and J ends lost 6 bases and 0 bases respectively, with 6 bases between them. The CDR3 spans 13 residues. CDR3 residues: CASRAGSGNTIYF. The CDR3 nucleotides are TGTGCCAGCAGGGCGGGCTCTGGAAACACCATATATTTT.

The chain's CDR3 is CASSYRQMNSPLHF. The CDR3 DNA is TGTGCCAGCAGTTACCGGCAAATGAATTCACCCCTCCACTTT. This chain links TRBV6-5 with TRBJ1-6; the D is unclear. V was cut by 2 bases and J by 7 bases, with 9 bases left in between. The CDR3 is 14 amino acids. In germline, CDR1 is MNHEY, CDR2 SVGAGI.

This chain links TRBV6-5 with TRBJ1-1; D is unclear. CDR1 is MNHEY and CDR2 is SVGAGI in the germline V gene. This CDR3 has 13 residues. Between the trimmed V and J ends, which lost 8 bases and 0 bases, there was a span of 10 bases. The CDR3 region has the DNA TGTGCCAGCCACGGACGGTTGAACACTGAAGCTTTCTTT. As protein: CASHGRLNTEAFF.

The chain combines TRBV6-1 with TRBJ2-7; TRBD1 might be the D (5 bases). Trimming cost V 3 bases and J 5 bases, with 11 bases left between them. Germline V lookup: CDR1 MNHNS, CDR2 SASEGT. The CDR3 totals 13 residues. The CDR3 loop reads CASSDGAPNEQYV. As DNA, the CDR3 is TGTGCCAGCAGTGATGGGGCGCCTAACGAGCAGTACGTC.

In DNA, the CDR3 is TGTGCCAGCAGCTTCGACCTCAATCAGCCCCAGCATTTT. Translation: CASSFDLNQPQHF. V and J are TRBV5-4 and TRBJ1-5; D gene ambiguous. This CDR3 comprises 13 residues. V was shortened by 2 bases and J by 3 bases, with 6 bases between the two germline ends. Per germline, CDR1 SGHNT and CDR2 YYREEE (reference sequence). Variable domain in full (rest from reference TRBV5-4 and TRBJ1-5): ETGVTQSPTHLIKTRGQQVTLRCSSQSGHNTVSWYQQALGQGPQFIFQYYREEENGRGNFPPRFSGLQFPNYSSELNVNALELDDSALYLCASSFDLNQPQHFGDGTRLSIL.

The chain employs TRBV6-1 and TRBJ2-7; D remains ambiguous. Germline V gene data show CDR1 as MNHNS and CDR2 as SASEGT. CDR3 length equals 16 residues. This CDR3 reads CASSASQSRLSHEQYV. CDR3 DNA: TGTGCCAGCAGTGCATCCCAATCCCGGCTCTCCCACGAGCAGTACGTC.

This chain connects TRBV11-1 to TRBJ2-5; 8 bases fit TRBD1. The CDR3 totals 15 residues. V lost 1 base to trimming and J lost 2 bases; unmatched junction nucleotides: 3. The V gene's germline CDR1 is SGHAT and CDR2 FQDESV (reference sequence). The CDR3 DNA reads TGTGCCAGCAGCTTAGGACAGGGGCGTCAAGAGACCCAGTACTTC. It yields the protein CASSLGQGRQETQYF.

The rearrangement links TRBV28 to TRBJ1-1; 8 bases agree with TRBD1. CDR1 and CDR2 from the germline V gene are MDHEN and SYDVKM. The V and J ends lost 2 bases and 8 bases, in that order; junction bases with no gene match: 7. CDR3 length: 14 residues. For the CDR3, the DNA is TGTGCCAGCAGTTTACCCAGGGGGCGTTGGGAAGCTTTCTTT. It specifies CASSLPRGRWEAFF. Full variable domain (rest looked up from reference TRBV28 and TRBJ1-1): DVKVTQSSRYLVKRTGEKVFLECVQDMDHENMFWYRQDPGLGLRLIYFSYDVKMKEKGDIPEGYSVSREKKERFSLILESASTNQTSMYLCASSLPRGRWEAFFGQGTRLTVV.

To note about this clone: Other DNA sequences in the sample encode the same CDR3. This rearrangement joins TRBV5-1 to TRBJ2-5; 9 bases line up with TRBD1. The CDR3 has 15 residues. V was clipped by 0 bases and J by 5 bases; unmatched bases: 5. Germline V gene lookup returns CDR1 SGHRS and CDR2 YFSETQ. The CDR3 protein is CASSLGTGGQETQYF. CDR3 bases: TGCGCCAGCAGCTTGGGAACAGGGGGCCAGGAGACCCAGTACTTC.